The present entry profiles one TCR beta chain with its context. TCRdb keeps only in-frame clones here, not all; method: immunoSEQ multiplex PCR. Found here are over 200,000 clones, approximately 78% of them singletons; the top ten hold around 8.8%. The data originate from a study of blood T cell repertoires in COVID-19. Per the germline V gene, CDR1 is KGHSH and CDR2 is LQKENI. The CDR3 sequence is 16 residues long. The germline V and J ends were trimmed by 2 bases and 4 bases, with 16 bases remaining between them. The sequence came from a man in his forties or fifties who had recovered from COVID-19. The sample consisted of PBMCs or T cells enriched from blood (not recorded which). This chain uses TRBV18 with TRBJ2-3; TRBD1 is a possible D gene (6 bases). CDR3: CASSPGQTGGADTQYF. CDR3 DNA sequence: TGTGCCAGCTCACCAGGACAGACCGGCGGTGCAGATACGCAGTATTTT.